Below are 29 T cell receptor beta chains sequenced from a single sample in a study of shared T cell receptors in the human thymus. Sequenced by immunoSEQ multiplex PCR; TCRdb stores in-frame clones only, minus some. The sample consists of approximately 400,000 clones, 85% to 95% of them appearing once. The sequencing sample was made of thymocytes. Source of these receptors: a human donor.

The chain carries TRBV23-1 and TRBJ1-4; D gene unclear. TRBV23-1 is an open reading frame, and its role is uncertain. The CDR3 runs 9 residues. The V and J ends lost 7 bases and 8 bases respectively, with 2 bases between them. CDR3 coding DNA: TGCGCCAGCACAGAAAAACTGTTTTTT. Its protein product is CASTEKLFF.

The J gene is TRBJ1-3, the V gene TRBV5-6, with D perhaps TRBD1 (5 bases). This CDR3 contains 16 residues. Trimming shortened V by 0 bases and J by 1 base, and 11 bases separated the two germline ends. From germline, CDR1 is SGHDT and CDR2 YYEEEE. The CDR3 loop reads CASSLGKQGSGNTIYF. The CDR3 region has the DNA TGTGCCAGCAGCTTGGGGAAGCAGGGTTCTGGAAACACCATATATTTT.

J is TRBJ1-5 and V is TRBV28, with 7 bases lining up with TRBD1. The CDR3 runs 14 residues. From germline, CDR1 is MDHEN and CDR2 SYDVKM. Trimming at V came to 2 bases and at J to 7 bases, leaving 5 bases not matched to a gene. This CDR3 reads CASSLPAGGQPQHF. Written as DNA, the CDR3 is TGTGCCAGCAGTTTACCCGCAGGGGGGCAGCCCCAGCATTTT. Variable domain in full (rest from reference TRBV28 and TRBJ1-5): DVKVTQSSRYLVKRTGEKVFLECVQDMDHENMFWYRQDPGLGLRLIYFSYDVKMKEKGDIPEGYSVSREKKERFSLILESASTNQTSMYLCASSLPAGGQPQHFGDGTRLSIL.

V is TRBV15 and J is TRBJ2-1, with 7 bases matching TRBD2. Germline-derived CDR1 and CDR2 are LNHNV and YYDKDF (reference sequence). The CDR3 has 17 amino acids. The V and J ends lost 4 bases and 2 bases, in that order; junction bases with no gene match: 11. CDR3 nucleotide sequence: TGTGCCACCAGCACCCCCCGGCGAGCGGGACCCTACAATGAGCAGTTCTTC. This translates into CATSTPRRAGPYNEQFF. Drawing the rest from reference TRBV15 and TRBJ2-1, the complete variable domain is DAMVIQNPRYQVTQFGKPVTLSCSQTLNHNVMYWYQQKSSQAPKLLFHYYDKDFNNEADTPDNFQSRRPNTSFCFLDIRSPGLGDTAMYLCATSTPRRAGPYNEQFFGPGTRLTVL.

The chain has TRBV18 and TRBJ1-1; 7 nucleotides align to TRBD1. Germline CDR1 and CDR2: KGHSH and LQKENI. This CDR3 contains 18 residues. V lost 1 base and J lost 1; bases outside the gene matches: 12. The CDR3 spells CASSPHHRGAVGNTEAFF. The CDR3 DNA sequence: TGTGCCAGCTCACCACACCACAGGGGCGCGGTGGGGAACACTGAAGCTTTCTTT.

In nucleotides, the CDR3 is TGTGCCAGCAGCTTGCAACAAAGGGACAGGGAAGAGACCCAGTACTTC. It encodes CASSLQQRDREETQYF. The J gene is TRBJ2-5, the V gene TRBV11-2; 9 nucleotides align to TRBD1. The germline V gene encodes CDR1 SGHAT and CDR2 FQNNGV. V shed 3 bases and J 3 bases; nucleotides not matched to a gene: 8. This CDR3 region has 16 residues.

The chain joins TRBV5-1 to TRBJ2-1; 10 bases are shared with TRBD2. The CDR3 length is 17 residues. V was pared by 4 bases and J by 3 bases, with 10 bases of the junction left unmatched. The germline V gene encodes CDR1 SGHRS and CDR2 YFSETQ. CDR3 nucleotides: TGCGCCAGCAGCCCCCGGCTAGCGGGAGATATCTACAATGAGCAGTTCTTC. It yields the protein CASSPRLAGDIYNEQFF. The full variable domain, rest sourced from reference TRBV5-1 and TRBJ2-1, is KAGVTQTPRYLIKTRGQQVTLSCSPISGHRSVSWYQQTPGQGLQFLFEYFSETQRNKGNFPGRFSGRQFSNSRSEMNVSTLELGDSALYLCASSPRLAGDIYNEQFFGPGTRLTVL.

For this clone: Relative to the germline gene, one junction end is altered; a read error may explain this. This chain connects TRBV5-6 to TRBJ1-1; D remains ambiguous. The CDR3 is 16 amino acids. CDR1 SGHDT and CDR2 YYEEEE come from the germline V gene. CDR3 coding DNA: TGTGCCAGCAGCCCCCAAGGGTGGGAGGCACCAAGGAACCTCATTTTT. Translating it yields CASSPQGWEAPRNLIF.

CDR3 protein: CASTQLGQNTDTQYF. The CDR3 nucleotides are TGTGCCAGTACCCAGCTCGGACAGAACACAGATACGCAGTATTTT. The chain carries TRBV19 and TRBJ2-3, with D perhaps matching TRBD1 (6 bases). Trimming stripped 7 bases from V and 2 bases from J, with 16 bases between. CDR3 length: 15 residues. Germline V gives CDR1 LNHDA, CDR2 SQIVND (reference sequence).

The chain links TRBV6-1 to TRBJ2-5, with TRBD2 matching over 11 bases. Germline V gives CDR1 MNHNS, CDR2 SASEGT. The CDR3 loop spans 15 amino acids. Unmatched junction bases numbered 3, after V lost 6 bases and J lost 0 bases. Written as DNA, the CDR3 is TGTGCCAGCAGGATACTAGCGGGAGACCAAGAGACCCAGTACTTC. It yields the protein CASRILAGDQETQYF.

The chain joins TRBV28 to TRBJ2-7; D unresolved. Per the germline V gene, CDR1 is MDHEN and CDR2 is SYDVKM. Trimming stripped 3 bases from V and 2 bases from J, with 8 bases between. The CDR3 loop spans 13 amino acids. In DNA form, the CDR3 reads TGTGCCAGCAGTTTGAGACACCCCTACGAGCAGTACTTC. Protein sequence: CASSLRHPYEQYF.

The rearrangement joins TRBV28 to TRBJ2-7; 8 bases match TRBD2. V dropped 2 bases and J dropped 6; count of bases not matched to a gene: 0. Germline CDR1 and CDR2: MDHEN and SYDVKM. This CDR3 spans 12 amino acids. The DNA for the CDR3 is TGTGCCAGCAGTTTAAGCGGGAGCGAGCAGTACTTC. Its translation is CASSLSGSEQYF.

This sequence joins TRBV19 and TRBJ1-1; 7 positions agree with TRBD1. The V segment lost 5 bases and the J segment 5 bases; nucleotides outside the gene matches: 11. Germline CDR1 LNHDA, CDR2 SQIVND (reference sequence). The CDR3 contains 15 residues. CDR3: CASSPWTGKGTEAFF. The CDR3, as DNA: TGTGCCAGTAGTCCCTGGACAGGAAAGGGGACTGAAGCTTTCTTT.

The chain uses TRBV28 and TRBJ1-3; D call uncertain. The CDR3 spans 19 residues. Germline values: CDR1 MDHEN, CDR2 SYDVKM. The V gene lost 2 bases and the J gene lost 0 bases, with 20 bases spanning the gap. The CDR3 sequence is CASSLRGLGLSSSGNTIYF. The CDR3 DNA follows: TGTGCCAGCAGTTTACGAGGGCTCGGGCTCTCGAGCTCTGGAAACACCATATATTTT.

The rearrangement joins TRBV9 to TRBJ1-2; D not resolved. Germline assignment: CDR1 SGDLS and CDR2 YYNGEE. V gave up 2 bases and J gave up 5 bases, with 28 bases separating them. The CDR3 has 19 amino acids. The CDR3, as DNA: TGTGCCAGCAGCGTCTGGCCGAGAACCAACCTTAACCTCTTATATGGCTACACCTTC. Protein product: CASSVWPRTNLNLLYGYTF.

The rearrangement uses TRBV27 and TRBJ2-6; 7 bases agree with TRBD1. CDR3 length: 18 amino acids. Losses at the gene ends were 8 bases for V and 4 bases for J; bases not matched to a gene: 17. Looked up from germline, CDR1 is MNHEY and CDR2 is SMNVEV (reference sequence). The CDR3 DNA follows: TGTGCCAGCGGCGCAAGGGACAGAATTCCCGCCGGGGCCAACGTCCTGACTTTC. It codes for CASGARDRIPAGANVLTF.

This chain joins TRBV18 and TRBJ1-2, with a weak D call TRBD1 (5 bases). The CDR3 extends over 15 amino acids. Germline-derived CDR1 and CDR2 are KGHSH and LQKENI. V lost 4 bases and J lost 3, with 15 bases in between. This chain's CDR3 is CASSHLRDGDYGYTF. The CDR3, as DNA: TGTGCCAGCTCACACCTCCGGGACGGAGACTATGGCTACACCTTC.

The chain carries TRBV5-1 and TRBJ1-6; 8 bases line up with TRBD1. Per germline, CDR1 SGHRS and CDR2 YFSETQ. This CDR3 comprises 18 residues. Trimming at V came to 4 bases and at J to 2 bases, leaving 11 bases not matched to a gene. CDR3: CASSRQGNHTPYNSPLHF. CDR3 coding DNA: TGCGCCAGCAGCCGACAGGGGAACCATACTCCCTATAATTCACCCCTCCACTTT.

The rearrangement joins TRBV6-5 to TRBJ1-5; 8 nucleotides match TRBD1. V shed 4 bases, J shed 3 bases, and the junction held 8 bases outside the gene matches. Germline V lookup: CDR1 MNHEY, CDR2 SVGAGI. The CDR3 covers 16 residues. CDR3 in amino acids: CASSSQGQATNQPQHF. The CDR3 DNA sequence: TGTGCCAGCAGTTCCCAGGGACAGGCGACCAATCAGCCCCAGCATTTT.

The chain combines TRBV29-1 with TRBJ1-2; 10 bases fit TRBD1. Germline CDR1 SQVTM, CDR2 ANQGSEA. Losses at the gene ends were 3 bases for V and 5 bases for J; bases not matched to a gene: 6. The CDR3 has 14 residues. CDR3 amino acids: CSVERQGARYGYTF. CDR3 DNA: TGCAGCGTTGAGCGACAGGGGGCGCGGTATGGCTACACCTTC.

The chain has TRBV11-2 and TRBJ2-5; the match to TRBD1 covers 7 bases. Germline trimming cut 0 bases from V and 12 bases from J; bases unmatched to any gene: 7. This CDR3 has 13 amino acids. The germline gives CDR1 SGHAT, CDR2 FQNNGV. The CDR3 nucleotides read TGTGCCAGCAGCTTAGAAGGGACAGCAAGGGAGTACTTC. Translation gives CASSLEGTAREYF.

The rearrangement uses TRBV20-1 and TRBJ2-7; no clear D gene. CDR3 length equals 11 residues. Trimming cost V 0 bases and J 4 bases, with 4 bases left between them. The germline V gene has CDR1 DFQATT and CDR2 SNEGSKA (reference sequence). CDR3 sequence: CSARDQYEQYF. CDR3 bases: TGCAGTGCTAGAGATCAATACGAGCAGTACTTC.

This clone was seen once. J is TRBJ2-7 and V is TRBV20-1; the D gene is possibly TRBD2 (6 bases). CDR3 length equals 11 residues. Per the germline V gene, CDR1 is DFQATT and CDR2 is SNEGSKA (reference sequence). V was pared by 5 bases and J by 3 bases, with 8 bases between. The CDR3 region has the DNA TGCAGTGCTGGGGACTTCTACGAGCAGTACTTC. This gives the protein CSAGDFYEQYF.

The chain recombines TRBV14 with TRBJ2-3, with TRBD1 identical over 9 bases. The germline V gene has CDR1 SGHDN and CDR2 FVKESK. The length of the CDR3 is 18 residues. After removal of 6 bases from V and 3 bases from J, the junction contained 16 bases not matched to a gene. CDR3: CASSATPGQGLATDTQYF. DNA of the CDR3: TGTGCCAGCAGTGCAACTCCGGGACAGGGTTTAGCGACAGATACGCAGTATTTT. The full variable domain, in which reference TRBV14 and TRBJ2-3 provide the parts outside the CDR3, is EAGVTQFPSHSVIEKGQTVTLRCDPISGHDNLYWYRRVMGKEIKFLLHFVKESKQDESGMPNNRFLAERTGGTYSTLKVQPAELEDSGVYFCASSATPGQGLATDTQYFGPGTRLTVL.

The chain has TRBV19 and TRBJ2-1; 11 bases agree with TRBD1. Germline trimming cut 3 bases from V and 8 bases from J; bases unmatched to any gene: 6. Germline CDR1 and CDR2: LNHDA and SQIVND (reference sequence). The CDR3 consists of 15 residues. CDR3 in DNA: TGTGCCAGTAGTATTTTGGGACAGGGGGGCCATGAGCAGTTCTTC. Residues: CASSILGQGGHEQFF.

The rearrangement joins TRBV19 to TRBJ2-5, with D uncertain. The CDR3 extends over 16 amino acids. Trimming removed 3 bases from V and 1 base from J, with 15 bases in between. The germline gives CDR1 LNHDA, CDR2 SQIVND (reference sequence). CDR3 amino acids: CASSIANYGPQETQYF. Here the CDR3 DNA reads TGTGCCAGTAGTATCGCCAACTATGGCCCCCAAGAGACCCAGTACTTC.

The chain uses TRBV7-9 and TRBJ1-3; D may be TRBD1 (5 bases). V was shortened by 7 bases and J by 0 bases, with 16 bases between the two germline ends. The CDR3 is 16 amino acids. Looked up from germline, CDR1 is SEHNR and CDR2 is FQNEAQ (reference sequence). In DNA form, the CDR3 reads TGTGCCAGCACCCCCTCGGGGCAGCACTCTGGAAACACCATATATTTT. It codes for CASTPSGQHSGNTIYF.

The sample holds one count of this clone. The chain couples TRBV7-2 to TRBJ2-6, with D hard to call. Trimming shortened V by 1 base and J by 4 bases, and 11 bases separated the two germline ends. The CDR3 has 16 residues. From germline, CDR1 is SGHTA and CDR2 FQGNSA. This CDR3 is CASSLDNRSGANVLTF. DNA for the CDR3: TGTGCCAGCAGCTTAGACAATAGGTCCGGGGCCAACGTCCTGACTTTC.

The chain links TRBV4-1 to TRBJ2-3, with no clear D. The CDR3 covers 15 residues. Trimming stripped 2 bases from V and 2 bases from J, with 11 bases between. Germline values: CDR1 MGHRA, CDR2 YSYEKL. The CDR3: CASSQREQHTDTQYF. DNA for the CDR3: TGCGCCAGCAGCCAAAGAGAGCAGCACACAGATACGCAGTATTTT.